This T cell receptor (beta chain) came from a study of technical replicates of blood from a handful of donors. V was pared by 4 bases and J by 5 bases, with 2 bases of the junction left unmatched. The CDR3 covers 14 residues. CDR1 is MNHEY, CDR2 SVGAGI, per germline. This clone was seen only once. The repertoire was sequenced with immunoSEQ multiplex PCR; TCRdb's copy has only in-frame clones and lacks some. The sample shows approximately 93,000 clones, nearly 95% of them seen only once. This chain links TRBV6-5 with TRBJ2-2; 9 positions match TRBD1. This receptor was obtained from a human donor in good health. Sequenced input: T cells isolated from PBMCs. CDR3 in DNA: TGTGCCAGCAGTTGGGACAGGGTTACCGGGGAGCTGTTTTTT. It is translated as CASSWDRVTGELFF.